The 21 T cell receptor beta chains in this list originate from one sample, sequenced in a study of shared clonotypes between healthy human individuals. TCRdb keeps only in-frame clones here, not all; method: immunoSEQ multiplex PCR. The sample includes some 2,000,000 clones, over 85% of them seen just once. The sample consisted of naive CD4+ T cells sorted from blood. Regarding subset: CD45RA+ positively selected. These receptors originate from a man in his late teens or twenties in good health.

The V call is TRBV20-1, the J call TRBJ1-2; 9 nucleotides line up with TRBD1. This CDR3 spans 11 amino acids. CDR1 and CDR2 from the germline V gene are DFQATT and SNEGSKA (reference sequence). The trim removed 6 bases at V and 8 bases at J, leaving 4 bases unmatched. The CDR3 DNA reads as TGCAGTGCCGACGGACAGGGGGGCTACACCTTC. Protein sequence: CSADGQGGYTF.

DNA for the CDR3: TGTGCCAGCGCCCCCGGACTAGCTTTAATCGATACGCAGTATTTT. Translation gives CASAPGLALIDTQYF. The J gene is TRBJ2-3, the V gene TRBV7-9, with TRBD2 matching 8 bases. V shed 8 bases and J 6 bases; nucleotides not matched to a gene: 13. Germline V lookup: CDR1 SEHNR, CDR2 FQNEAQ (reference sequence). This CDR3 is 15 amino acids long.

This sequence joins TRBV19 and TRBJ2-7; D tentatively reads TRBD1 or TRBD2 (5 bases each). V lost 6 bases to trimming and J lost 2 bases, with 11 bases between them. Germline assignment: CDR1 LNHDA and CDR2 SQIVND (reference sequence). The CDR3 covers 13 residues. The CDR3, as DNA: TGTGCCAGTAGCGGCAGAGGGGCCTACGAGCAGTACTTC. Residues: CASSGRGAYEQYF.

The genes are TRBV7-8 and TRBJ1-5; D may be TRBD1 (5 bases). V was cut by 0 bases and J by 5 bases, with 5 bases left in between. The length of the CDR3 is 13 residues. Per germline, CDR1 SGHVS and CDR2 FQNEAQ. The CDR3 loop reads CASSLAGDQPQHF. The CDR3 nucleotides are TGTGCCAGCAGCTTAGCGGGGGATCAGCCCCAGCATTTT.

The rearrangement joins TRBV6-5 to TRBJ2-1; TRBD1 might be the D (6 bases). Germline V gene sequence: CDR1 MNHEY, CDR2 SVGAGI. This CDR3 is built from 15 residues. Trimming cost V 6 bases and J 4 bases, with 16 bases left between them. Here the CDR3 reads CASSQGLGGYNEQFF. Here the CDR3 DNA reads TGTGCCAGCAGCCAGGGGCTAGGAGGTTACAATGAGCAGTTCTTC.

This sequence joins TRBV5-6 and TRBJ1-2, with 11 bases that match TRBD1. V dropped 4 bases and J dropped 4; count of bases not matched to a gene: 3. The CDR3 contains 14 residues. Germline lookup yields CDR1 SGHDT and CDR2 YYEEEE. CDR3 protein: CASSPGTGGYGYTF. For the CDR3, the DNA is TGTGCCAGCAGCCCAGGGACAGGGGGCTATGGCTACACCTTC.

A note on this clone: At the DNA level, this CDR3 is encoded by other sequences in the same sample as well. J is TRBJ2-7 and V is TRBV7-9, with unresolved D. The CDR3 is made up of 13 amino acids. Germline CDR1 is SEHNR and CDR2 is FQNEAQ (reference sequence). Trimming removed 4 bases at V and 0 bases at J, with 7 bases between. The CDR3 region has the DNA TGTGCCAGCAGCTCCGCGGACTCCTACGAGCAGTACTTC. Residues: CASSSADSYEQYF.

This sequence joins TRBV7-2 and TRBJ1-4; D perhaps matches TRBD1 (5 bases). The V end lost 5 bases, the J end lost 7 bases, and 8 bases lay between the germline ends. The CDR3 has 12 amino acids. The V gene's germline CDR1 is SGHTA and CDR2 FQGNSA. CDR3 loop: CASSPGGEKLFF. The DNA of the CDR3 is TGTGCCAGCAGCCCTGGGGGTGAAAAACTGTTTTTT. The whole variable domain, filled in from reference TRBV7-2 and TRBJ1-4, reads GAGVSQSPSNKVTEKGKDVELRCDPISGHTALYWYRQSLGQGLEFLIYFQGNSAPDKSGLPSDRFSAERTGGSVSTLTIQRTQQEDSAVYLCASSPGGEKLFFGSGTQLSVL.

A remark on this clone: Other DNA sequences within the sample encode an identical CDR3. The chain is built from TRBV2 and TRBJ2-5; D not resolved. V was clipped by 4 bases and J by 5 bases, with 5 bases between them. Germline loops: CDR1 SNHLY, CDR2 FYNNEI. This CDR3 spans 11 amino acids. CDR3 loop: CASSGLETQYF. The CDR3 DNA reads TGTGCCAGCAGTGGGCTGGAGACCCAGTACTTC.

J is TRBJ2-2 and V is TRBV30; D is unclear. CDR3 size: 12 residues. CDR1 and CDR2 from the germline V gene are GTSNPN and SVGIG (reference sequence). V shed 2 bases and J shed 4 bases, with 5 bases lying between them. Written as DNA, the CDR3 is TGTGCCTGGAGTCGCAGCACCGGGGAGCTGTTTTTT. It encodes CAWSRSTGELFF. Drawing the rest from reference TRBV30 and TRBJ2-2, the complete variable domain is SQTIHQWPATLVQPVGSPLSLECTVEGTSNPNLYWYRQAAGRGLQLLFYSVGIGQISSEVPQNLSASRPQDRQFILSSKKLLLSDSGFYLCAWSRSTGELFFGEGSRLTVL.

The chain uses TRBV30 and TRBJ1-6; D call uncertain. From germline, CDR1 is GTSNPN and CDR2 SVGIG (reference sequence). This CDR3 spans 13 amino acids. V was trimmed by 5 bases and J by 3 bases, leaving 8 bases between them. CDR3 amino acids: CAWGEHYNSPLHF. The CDR3 nucleotides read TGTGCCTGGGGAGAACACTATAATTCACCCCTCCACTTT.

The rearrangement uses TRBV4-1 and TRBJ2-7; 10 bases line up with TRBD2. The CDR3 spans 17 residues. V lost 0 bases, J lost 9 bases, and 14 bases stayed unmatched. Germline CDR1 is MGHRA and CDR2 is YSYEKL. This CDR3 reads CASSQDVGSGGRFVQYF. For the CDR3, the DNA is TGCGCCAGCAGCCAAGATGTGGGTAGCGGGGGGCGATTTGTGCAGTACTTC.

The genes are TRBV4-3 and TRBJ1-5, with no clear D. The V and J ends lost 0 bases and 1 base respectively, with 4 bases between them. The CDR3 runs to 14 residues. Germline CDR1 LGHNA, CDR2 YSLEER. CDR3 sequence reads: CASSQDISNQPQHF. DNA of the CDR3: TGCGCCAGCAGCCAAGACATAAGCAATCAGCCCCAGCATTTT.

The V and J genes are TRBV30 and TRBJ1-3; the D gene is possibly TRBD1 (6 bases). The CDR3 covers 15 residues. Trimming cost V 4 bases and J 0 bases, with 13 bases left between them. Germline assignment: CDR1 GTSNPN and CDR2 SVGIG (reference sequence). The CDR3 region is CAWNPGGSSGNTIYF. CDR3 coding DNA: TGTGCCTGGAACCCGGGGGGCAGCTCTGGAAACACCATATATTTT.

The chain uses TRBV10-2 and TRBJ1-1; maybe TRBD1 (6 bases). The CDR3 runs to 13 residues. Trimming took 2 bases from V and 9 from J, leaving 13 bases between them. Germline assignment: CDR1 WSHSY and CDR2 SAAADI. The CDR3 is CASSENYRVQAFF. The DNA for the CDR3 is TGCGCCAGCAGTGAGAACTACAGGGTTCAAGCTTTCTTT.

This chain links TRBV19 with TRBJ1-6; weak D call: TRBD1 (5 bases). This CDR3 has 17 amino acids. Germline loops: CDR1 LNHDA, CDR2 SQIVND (reference sequence). V was cut by 3 bases and J by 1 base, with 13 bases left in between. CDR3 sequence reads: CASSMTGASSYNSPLHF. In DNA, the CDR3 is TGTGCCAGTAGTATGACCGGGGCCAGTTCCTATAATTCACCCCTCCACTTT.

V and J are TRBV6-5 and TRBJ1-2, with TRBD1 matching 8 bases. V shed 2 bases, J shed 9 bases, and the junction held 11 bases outside the gene matches. Germline V gene sequence: CDR1 MNHEY, CDR2 SVGAGI. The CDR3 length is 15 residues. This chain's CDR3 is CASSYTAGQALRYTF. CDR3 bases: TGTGCCAGCAGTTACACAGCGGGACAGGCCCTCCGCTACACCTTC.

This rearrangement joins TRBV5-4 to TRBJ1-2, with D possibly being TRBD1 (5 bases). The length of the CDR3 is 11 residues. CDR1 is SGHNT and CDR2 is YYREEE in the germline V gene (reference sequence). V was trimmed by 0 bases and J by 10 bases, leaving 7 bases between them. CDR3 amino acids: CASSLEGHYTF. CDR3 nucleotide sequence: TGTGCCAGCAGCTTGGAAGGACACTACACCTTC.

The chain links TRBV25-1 to TRBJ2-5; D not resolved. Trimming took off 4 bases at V and 2 bases at J, with 8 bases between the two ends. Germline lookup yields CDR1 MGHDK and CDR2 SYGVNS. There are 13 residues in the CDR3. The CDR3 coding sequence is TGTGCCAGCAGTGGCCCTACTCAAGAGACCCAGTACTTC. Translated, it gives CASSGPTQETQYF.

The rearrangement joins TRBV28 to TRBJ2-4; the D gene could be TRBD1 or TRBD2 (5 bases each). V shed 3 bases and J shed 0 bases, with 9 bases lying between them. Germline values: CDR1 MDHEN, CDR2 SYDVKM. CDR3 length equals 15 residues. The CDR3 sequence: CASSFGGLAKNIQYF. The CDR3 DNA sequence: TGTGCCAGCAGTTTTGGGGGTCTAGCCAAAAACATTCAGTACTTC. Full variable domain (rest looked up from reference TRBV28 and TRBJ2-4): DVKVTQSSRYLVKRTGEKVFLECVQDMDHENMFWYRQDPGLGLRLIYFSYDVKMKEKGDIPEGYSVSREKKERFSLILESASTNQTSMYLCASSFGGLAKNIQYFGAGTRLSVL.

The gene calls are TRBV7-8 and TRBJ2-1; no clear D. V dropped 8 bases and J dropped 6 bases, with 20 bases sitting between them. This CDR3 spans 15 amino acids. Germline CDR1 and CDR2: SGHVS and FQNEAQ. CDR3 sequence: CASQLSGRTTNEQFF. The DNA of the CDR3 is TGTGCCAGCCAGTTATCAGGCCGTACGACCAATGAGCAGTTCTTC.